The 21 T cell receptor beta chains given below trace back to one sample, sequenced in a study of T cells in tuberculosis. Sequencing used immunoSEQ multiplex PCR; TCRdb keeps in-frame clones, though not all of them. The profile covers tens of thousands of clones, with over 85% appearing a single time and more than 4% taken by the ten largest. The sample consisted of PBMCs. These receptors all stem from a donor aged 10-30 years with latent tuberculosis or without tuberculosis infection.

The genes are TRBV4-2 and TRBJ2-7; D remains unclear. V lost 1 base to trimming and J lost 0 bases, with 7 bases between them. This CDR3 has 14 residues. CDR1 is LGHNA, CDR2 YNFKEQ, per germline. The CDR3 region has the DNA TGTGCCAGCAGCCAAGCCTACAGCTCCTACGAGCAGTACTTC. It yields the protein CASSQAYSSYEQYF.

The V gene is TRBV7-8, the J gene TRBJ1-1, with D tentatively TRBD1 (5 bases). Germline V CDR1 and CDR2: SGHVS, FQNEAQ. This CDR3 spans 15 amino acids. Trimming cost V 0 bases and J 5 bases, with 13 bases left between them. The DNA of the CDR3 is TGTGCCAGCAGCTTAGCCGAGGGGAGGGGAACTGAAGCTTTCTTT. Translated, it gives CASSLAEGRGTEAFF.

The rearrangement joins TRBV5-6 to TRBJ2-7, with a weak D call TRBD1 (6 bases). The germline gives CDR1 SGHDT, CDR2 YYEEEE. V lost 3 bases, J lost 2 bases, and 12 bases lay in between. The CDR3 runs 14 residues. The CDR3 DNA follows: TGTGCCAGCAGCTACCTGGACAGTCCCTACGAGCAGTACTTC. The encoded protein is CASSYLDSPYEQYF.

The chain combines TRBV14 with TRBJ2-1; TRBD1 agrees at 9 bases. The CDR3 has 18 amino acids. Germline CDR1 and CDR2: SGHDN and FVKESK. Trimming at V came to 2 bases and at J to 8 bases, leaving 16 bases not matched to a gene. CDR3 region: CASSQFSLGDRAVHEQFF. As DNA, the CDR3 is TGTGCCAGCAGCCAATTTAGTTTGGGGGACAGGGCAGTTCATGAGCAGTTCTTC.

The genes are TRBV15 and TRBJ1-1; TRBD1 might be the D (5 bases). The CDR3 contains 14 residues. The V gene's germline CDR1 is LNHNV and CDR2 YYDKDF (reference sequence). V lost 1 base and J lost 4, with 10 bases in between. The CDR3 DNA reads as TGTGCCACCAGCAGAGCCCAGGGAAGCACTGAAGCTTTCTTT. The encoded protein is CATSRAQGSTEAFF.

The chain recombines TRBV7-8 with TRBJ1-1; 7 bases are a match to TRBD1. V lost 3 bases, J lost 2 bases, and 3 bases stayed unmatched. The germline gives CDR1 SGHVS, CDR2 FQNEAQ. This CDR3 has 14 amino acids. As DNA, the CDR3 is TGTGCCAGCAGCTTGGGACAGAGAAACACTGAAGCTTTCTTT. Amino acid sequence: CASSLGQRNTEAFF.

This clone appeared once. The J gene is TRBJ1-2, the V gene TRBV5-4; no clear D. Trimming left V 0 bases short and J 0 bases short, with 3 bases between. The CDR3 totals 13 residues. CDR1 and CDR2 from the germline V gene are SGHNT and YYREEE (reference sequence). In nucleotides, the CDR3 is TGTGCCAGCAGCTTGGGAGCTAACTATGGCTACACCTTC. It yields the protein CASSLGANYGYTF.

The chain combines TRBV5-1 with TRBJ1-2; 9 positions agree with TRBD1. V was clipped by 3 bases and J by 3 bases; unmatched bases: 6. Germline values: CDR1 SGHRS, CDR2 YFSETQ. The CDR3 runs 15 residues. The CDR3 coding sequence is TGCGCCAGCAGCTCAACAGGGGGCCGCTACTATGGCTACACCTTC. Its translation is CASSSTGGRYYGYTF.

The V call is TRBV9, the J call TRBJ2-1; TRBD2 might be the D (7 bases). V gave up 0 bases and J gave up 2 bases, with 9 bases separating them. Germline V gene lookup returns CDR1 SGDLS and CDR2 YYNGEE. The CDR3 covers 15 residues. CDR3 residues: CASSVGGGAYNEQFF. The CDR3 nucleotides are TGTGCCAGCAGCGTAGGAGGGGGGGCCTACAATGAGCAGTTCTTC. The full variable domain, in which reference TRBV9 and TRBJ2-1 provide the parts outside the CDR3, is DSGVTQTPKHLITATGQRVTLRCSPRSGDLSVYWYQQSLDQGLQFLIQYYNGEERAKGNILERFSAQQFPDLHSELNLSSLELGDSALYFCASSVGGGAYNEQFFGPGTRLTVL.

There are a few counts of this clone. DNA for the CDR3: TGTGCCAGCAGCACCGGGACAACGAACACTGAAGCTTTCTTT. Protein: CASSTGTTNTEAFF. The chain recombines TRBV9 with TRBJ1-1, with D possibly TRBD1 on 6 matching bases. The V gene's germline CDR1 is SGDLS and CDR2 YYNGEE. This CDR3 is 14 amino acids long. Trimming took 4 bases from V and 1 from J, leaving 11 bases between them. Full variable domain (remainder filled in from reference TRBV9 and TRBJ1-1): DSGVTQTPKHLITATGQRVTLRCSPRSGDLSVYWYQQSLDQGLQFLIQYYNGEERAKGNILERFSAQQFPDLHSELNLSSLELGDSALYFCASSTGTTNTEAFFGQGTRLTVV.

The CDR3 sequence: CASSIVWNRGSSTDTQYF. The CDR3 DNA follows: TGTGCCAGTAGTATAGTTTGGAACCGGGGATCCAGCACAGATACGCAGTATTTT. The chain recombines TRBV19 with TRBJ2-3; perhaps TRBD2 as D (5 bases). The V and J ends lost 1 base and 0 bases respectively, with 17 bases between them. CDR1 LNHDA and CDR2 SQIVND come from the germline V gene (reference sequence). CDR3 size: 18 residues.

The genes are TRBV1 and TRBJ2-7; the listed D gene, TRBD2, was not tested against the DNA. TRBV1 is a pseudogene segment. This CDR3 is 12 amino acids long. This chain's CDR3 is CTSSQSSYEQYF. In nucleotides, the CDR3 is TGCACCAGCAGCCAGAGCTCCTACGAGCAGTACTTC.

The chain joins TRBV5-1 to TRBJ2-2; 11 bases are shared with TRBD1. The CDR3 is 21 residues long. V dropped 3 bases and J dropped 7; count of bases not matched to a gene: 23. Germline CDR1 is SGHRS and CDR2 is YFSETQ. CDR3 bases: TGCGCCAGCAGCTGGGGGATGTCGCTGTCTGGACAGGGGGCGCAGCACGGGGAGCTGTTTTTT. Translated, it gives CASSWGMSLSGQGAQHGELFF.

V gene TRBV30 combines with J gene TRBJ1-6; 9 bases line up with TRBD1. Germline V gene data show CDR1 as GTSNPN and CDR2 as SVGIG (reference sequence). The CDR3 consists of 14 residues. The DNA of the CDR3 is TGTGCAACTAGCCGGACAGGGGACTATTCACCCCTCCACTTT. Translating gives CATSRTGDYSPLHF.

The chain carries TRBV6-5 and TRBJ2-5; 7 positions agree with TRBD1. Germline V gene lookup returns CDR1 MNHEY and CDR2 SVGAGI. Trimming cost V 2 bases and J 4 bases; bases outside gene matches: 7. This CDR3 has 15 amino acids. The DNA of the CDR3 is TGTGCCAGCAGTTACGGGCAGGGGGTCGGAGAGACCCAGTACTTC. It translates to CASSYGQGVGETQYF.

In DNA, the CDR3 is TGCGCCAGCAGTTTAGGACAGGGCTTTAATTCACCCCTCCACTTT. This gives the protein CASSLGQGFNSPLHF. The J gene is TRBJ1-6, the V gene TRBV5-1, with 8 positions matching TRBD1. Germline CDR1 and CDR2: SGHRS and YFSETQ. The trim removed 5 bases at V and 6 bases at J, leaving 7 bases unmatched. The CDR3 has 15 amino acids. Based on the CDR3 plus reference TRBV5-1 and TRBJ1-6, the full variable domain is KAGVTQTPRYLIKTRGQQVTLSCSPISGHRSVSWYQQTPGQGLQFLFEYFSETQRNKGNFPGRFSGRQFSNSRSEMNVSTLELGDSALYLCASSLGQGFNSPLHFGNGTRLTVT.

V usage is TRBV4-2 and J usage is TRBJ2-5, with D hard to call. V dropped 0 bases and J dropped 1 base, with 12 bases sitting between them. This CDR3 comprises 16 residues. Germline V lookup: CDR1 LGHNA, CDR2 YNFKEQ. CDR3 protein: CASSQDFRFSQETQYF. The CDR3 nucleotides read TGTGCCAGCAGCCAAGATTTCCGGTTTTCCCAAGAGACCCAGTACTTC.

The chain combines TRBV23-1 with TRBJ2-7, with 8 nucleotides matching TRBD1. TRBV23-1 is identified as an open reading frame with a role that is uncertain. The V and J ends lost 2 bases and 1 base, in that order; junction bases with no gene match: 4. This CDR3 region has 15 residues. CDR3 coding DNA: TGCGCCAGCAGTCAAGCCGACAGGGGTTCCTACGAGCAGTACTTC. The encoded protein is CASSQADRGSYEQYF.

The rearrangement uses TRBV14 and TRBJ2-7; tentative D call: TRBD1 (6 bases). CDR1 is SGHDN and CDR2 is FVKESK in the germline V gene. The CDR3 is 15 amino acids. V gave up 4 bases and J gave up 3 bases, with 16 bases separating them. CDR3 nucleotides: TGTGCCAGCAGCCCGTACCGGGACAAAAGCTACGAGCAGTACTTC. It yields the protein CASSPYRDKSYEQYF.

The genes are TRBV7-3 and TRBJ1-1; no clear D. V lost 1 base and J lost 3, with 12 bases in between. This CDR3 spans 15 amino acids. Germline CDR1 is SGHTA and CDR2 is FQGTGA. The CDR3 coding sequence is TGTGCCAGCAGCTTAATTGGCGGGGTCGACACTGAAGCTTTCTTT. This sequence encodes CASSLIGGVDTEAFF.

The J gene is TRBJ2-2, the V gene TRBV6-5; 7 positions agree with TRBD2. The CDR3 consists of 15 residues. Losses at the gene ends were 5 bases for V and 1 base for J; bases not matched to a gene: 4. Germline V lookup: CDR1 MNHEY, CDR2 SVGAGI. This chain's CDR3 is CASSGDYLNTGELFF. The DNA of the CDR3 is TGTGCCAGCAGTGGGGACTACTTGAACACCGGGGAGCTGTTTTTT.